This is a list of T cell receptor beta chains from one sample in a study of T-cell reconstitution after alpha-beta-depleted transplantation in children. TCRdb ran MiXCR on the PCR reads and lists one entry per CDR3 protein. Of about a million distinct CDR3 sequences detected, 25% to 30% appear once; the ten largest clones hold roughly 31%. Here the sequenced sample was PBMCs, mostly from graft donor cells, taken 360 days after TCRalphabeta/CD19-depleted stem cell transplant. Receptors originate from a boy younger than two who had a stem cell transplant for SCID, so the T cells may come from the graft donor. Both conserved end residues are part of each CDR3.

J | V | length | CDR3
TRBJ1-5 | TRBV6-5 | 14 | CASSYATGTQPQHF
TRBJ1-3 | TRBV7-4 | 15 | CASSLADHSGNTIYF
TRBJ2-1 | TRBV20-1 | 12 | CSATLPYNEHFF
TRBJ2-3 | TRBV6-5 | 15 | CASSYSIRGGATQYF
TRBJ2-5 | TRBV7-6 | 12 | CASSPNLYTQYF
TRBJ2-3 | TRBV25-1 | 12 | CASRAGTYTQYF
TRBJ2-1 | TRBV7-7 | 15 | CASSLGSGGDNEQFF
TRBJ1-6 | TRBV5-5 | 13 | CASSPGQANTLHF
TRBJ2-1 | TRBV20-1 | 12 | CSARVGGPQQFF
TRBJ1-4 | TRBV3-1 | 15 | CASSQERTKGEKLFF
TRBJ2-3 | TRBV7-9 | 17 | CASSFSRGGRSTDTQYF
TRBJ1-5 | TRBV28 | 16 | CASSPRPGGRGQPQHF
TRBJ1-1 | TRBV12-3/TRBV12-4 | 13 | CASSLDSYTEAFF
TRBJ2-1 | TRBV5-1 | 14 | CASSLTYDRNEQFF
TRBJ2-5 | TRBV9 | 14 | CASSVVPGGGTQYF
TRBJ1-2 | TRBV6-1 | 15 | CASSSGQGSYYGYTF
TRBJ2-1 | TRBV24-1 | 12 | CATRGQGHEQFF
TRBJ1-5 | TRBV12-3/TRBV12-4 | 13 | CASSLQGGGPQHF
TRBJ2-3 | TRBV11-2 | 18 | CASSPLRFGGAPGDTQYF
TRBJ2-7 | TRBV27 | 12 | CASRDPGTEQYF
TRBJ1-5 | TRBV11-2 | 13 | CVSSLRPSQPQHF
TRBJ2-5 | TRBV7-2 | 15 | CASSFGDREGETQYF
TRBJ2-3 | TRBV4-2 | 19 | CASSLPGLAGGQKTDTQYF
TRBJ1-2 | TRBV20-1 | 13 | CSASATGFDGYTF
TRBJ2-1 | TRBV6-2/TRBV6-3 | 14 | CASSLQGEYNEQFF
TRBJ2-7 | TRBV28 | 17 | CASSAGTGGFSSYEQYF
TRBJ2-7 | TRBV18 | 13 | CASSQGSGDEQYF
TRBJ2-3 | TRBV29-1 | 14 | CSAGTRRGTDTQYF